The 21 T cell receptor beta chains reported below all come from one sample, sequenced in a study of T cells in Graves' hyperthyroidism and ophthalmopathy. RNA transcripts were the template for amplifying TCR beta CDR3 regions. The HTBI primer set drove a first-round RT-PCR of the TCR CDR3. TCRdb independently ran MiXCR on the multiplex PCR reads; one entry per CDR3 protein. The data contain 300,000 to 350,000 distinct CDR3 sequences, roughly a fifth of them seen just once; the ten biggest clones take up around half. Sample: blood. These receptors originate from a woman aged 50 to 60 with Graves' hyperthyroidism.

The gene calls are TRBV9 and TRBJ2-4, with 7 bases that match TRBD1. After removal of 0 bases from V and 8 bases from J, the junction contained 8 bases not matched to a gene. Germline V gives CDR1 SGDLS, CDR2 YYNGEE. This CDR3 is built from 15 residues. CDR3 in DNA: TGTGCCAGCAGCGTAGCCGGGACAGAACAAGACATTCAGTACTTC. It is translated as CASSVAGTEQDIQYF. Combining the CDR3 with reference TRBV9 and TRBJ2-4 gives the whole variable domain DSGVTQTPKHLITATGQRVTLRCSPRSGDLSVYWYQQSLDQGLQFLIQYYNGEERAKGNILERFSAQQFPDLHSELNLSSLELGDSALYFCASSVAGTEQDIQYFGAGTRLSVL.

The sample holds many counts of this clonotype. The rearrangement joins TRBV30 to TRBJ1-1; 7 nucleotides line up with TRBD1. Germline loops: CDR1 GTSNPN, CDR2 SVGIG (reference sequence). V shed 0 bases and J 6 bases; nucleotides not matched to a gene: 16. The CDR3 totals 17 residues. CDR3 DNA: TGTGCCTGGAGTGTGGCCCGGACTAACAGGGGAGGTGCTGAAGCTTTCTTT. This translates into CAWSVARTNRGGAEAFF.

This chain links TRBV28 with TRBJ1-1, with TRBD1 matching 7 bases. Per germline, CDR1 MDHEN and CDR2 SYDVKM. V gave up 6 bases and J gave up 1 base; unmatched junction bases: 8. The length of the CDR3 is 15 residues. The CDR3 DNA follows: TGTGCCAGCAGCATGGACAGGACGTGGAACACTGAAGCTTTCTTT. Its protein product is CASSMDRTWNTEAFF. The full variable domain, with the rest looked up from reference TRBV28 and TRBJ1-1, is DVKVTQSSRYLVKRTGEKVFLECVQDMDHENMFWYRQDPGLGLRLIYFSYDVKMKEKGDIPEGYSVSREKKERFSLILESASTNQTSMYLCASSMDRTWNTEAFFGQGTRLTVV.

This clonotype was picked up many times. The rearrangement uses TRBV28 and TRBJ1-5; 7 nucleotides line up with TRBD1. The V gene's germline CDR1 is MDHEN and CDR2 SYDVKM. The V and J ends lost 6 bases and 3 bases, in that order; junction bases with no gene match: 14. CDR3 length: 17 residues. CDR3 nucleotides: TGTGCCAGCAGACCCAGGTCGACAGGGTTGATCAATCAGCCCCAGCATTTT. Translation gives CASRPRSTGLINQPQHF.

This clonotype was seen at least ten times. This chain joins TRBV12-3 or TRBV12-4 and TRBJ1-1, with TRBD1 identical over 7 bases. The CDR3 loop spans 19 amino acids. Trimming cost V 1 base and J 0 bases; bases outside gene matches: 14. DNA of the CDR3: TGTGCCAGCAGTTTAGGGGGCAGGGGGAAGAGTCATCTGAACACTGAAGCTTTCTTT. As protein: CASSLGGRGKSHLNTEAFF.

The CDR3 DNA reads TGTGCCAGCAGCCAGGTTAGCGGGAGAGGGGCAGATACGCAGTATTTT. Translating gives CASSQVSGRGADTQYF. V is TRBV4-2 and J is TRBJ2-3, with TRBD2 matching over 9 bases. The CDR3 spans 16 residues. Germline V CDR1 and CDR2: LGHNA, YNFKEQ. The V segment lost 3 bases and the J segment 4 bases; nucleotides outside the gene matches: 8.

The sample holds many counts of this clonotype. CDR3 loop: CASSWGGTGELFF. CDR3 DNA sequence: TGTGCCAGCAGTTGGGGGGGCACCGGGGAGCTGTTTTTT. V gene TRBV6-1 combines with J gene TRBJ2-2, with 7 bases aligning to TRBD2. CDR3 size: 13 residues. From germline, CDR1 is MNHNS and CDR2 SASEGT. J gave up 4 bases and V 5 bases, and 1 base lay outside the gene matches.

This sequence joins TRBV7-8 and TRBJ2-4, with TRBD2 matching over 7 bases. Per the germline V gene, CDR1 is SGHVS and CDR2 is FQNEAQ. This CDR3 comprises 15 residues. V trimming: 5 bases; J trimming: 1 base; junction bases outside the gene matches: 5. CDR3 sequence: CASSPKAGAKNIQYF. The CDR3 DNA reads TGTGCCAGCAGCCCCAAAGCGGGGGCCAAAAACATTCAGTACTTC. The complete variable domain, with remaining parts taken from reference TRBV7-8 and TRBJ2-4, reads GAGVSQSPRYKVAKRGQDVALRCDPISGHVSLFWYQQALGQGPEFLTYFQNEAQLDKSGLPSDRFFAERPEGSVSTLKIQRTQQEDSAVYLCASSPKAGAKNIQYFGAGTRLSVL.

This clonotype has at least ten counts. The J gene is TRBJ1-1, the V gene TRBV30; 11 bases line up with TRBD1. The trim removed 2 bases at V and 10 bases at J, leaving 3 bases unmatched. The CDR3 consists of 12 residues. The germline CDR1 and CDR2 sequences are GTSNPN and SVGIG (reference sequence). CDR3 nucleotides: TGTGCCTGGAGTAGGACAGGGGGCAGAGCTTTCTTT. Translated, it gives CAWSRTGGRAFF.

This clonotype appeared many times. The CDR3: CSAFRGQGYEQYF. CDR3 DNA: TGCAGTGCTTTTAGGGGACAGGGCTACGAGCAGTACTTC. This chain links TRBV20-1 with TRBJ2-7, with 9 bases matching TRBD1. The CDR3 extends over 13 amino acids. Unmatched junction bases numbered 5, after V lost 5 bases and J lost 3 bases. The V gene's germline CDR1 is DFQATT and CDR2 SNEGSKA (reference sequence).

This clonotype was counted a few times. CDR3 protein: CASSPGGDQPQHF. CDR3 in DNA: TGTGCCAGCAGTCCAGGGGGGGATCAGCCCCAGCATTTT. The chain combines TRBV12-3 or TRBV12-4 with TRBJ1-5, with 7 bases aligning to TRBD1. This CDR3 is 13 amino acids long. V dropped 5 bases and J dropped 5; count of bases not matched to a gene: 3.

This clonotype was counted a few times. This chain uses TRBV4-1 with TRBJ2-2, with a weak D call TRBD1 (5 bases). The CDR3 length is 16 residues. The V gene's germline CDR1 is MGHRA and CDR2 YSYEKL. Trimming removed 0 bases at V and 6 bases at J, with 14 bases between. The CDR3 bases are TGCGCCAGCAGCCAAGAAATGAAGGGGCAGGCCGGGGAGCTGTTTTTT. The encoded protein is CASSQEMKGQAGELFF.

This clonotype was counted at least ten times. The chain is built from TRBV28 and TRBJ1-1; D remains ambiguous. The germline gives CDR1 MDHEN, CDR2 SYDVKM. CDR3 length: 17 amino acids. The ends were cut back, 2 bases at V and 1 base at J, with 17 bases in the middle. CDR3 nucleotides: TGTGCCAGCAGTTTAGAGGTGGACGGACTGGAGAACACTGAAGCTTTCTTT. Its translation is CASSLEVDGLENTEAFF. The full variable domain, in which reference TRBV28 and TRBJ1-1 provide the parts outside the CDR3, is DVKVTQSSRYLVKRTGEKVFLECVQDMDHENMFWYRQDPGLGLRLIYFSYDVKMKEKGDIPEGYSVSREKKERFSLILESASTNQTSMYLCASSLEVDGLENTEAFFGQGTRLTVV.

This chain joins TRBV25-1 and TRBJ2-5, with 9 bases fitting TRBD1. Trimming removed 5 bases from V and 4 bases from J; junction bases left unmatched: 8. The germline V gene has CDR1 MGHDK and CDR2 SYGVNS. The CDR3 contains 15 residues. The CDR3 DNA reads TGTGCCAGCAGTCCACGGGACAGGGTGACAGAGACCCAGTACTTC. This encodes CASSPRDRVTETQYF.

This clonotype has a count of ten or more. CDR3 sequence: CASSIQGITGELFF. CDR3 DNA: TGTGCCAGTAGTATCCAGGGGATCACCGGGGAGCTGTTTTTT. V gene TRBV19 combines with J gene TRBJ2-2; D is perhaps TRBD1 (6 bases). The CDR3 has 14 residues. V was pared by 3 bases and J by 4 bases, with 9 bases between. Germline V gene lookup returns CDR1 LNHDA and CDR2 SQIVND (reference sequence).

This clonotype was observed many times. The chain joins TRBV28 to TRBJ2-2, with TRBD1 as a possible D gene (6 bases). Germline-derived CDR1 and CDR2 are MDHEN and SYDVKM. The CDR3 has 15 residues. V was pared by 6 bases and J by 4 bases, with 15 bases between. In DNA form, the CDR3 reads TGTGCCAGCAGCCGACCATACAGGGCCACCGGGGAGCTGTTTTTT. As protein: CASSRPYRATGELFF.

This clonotype was observed many times. This chain joins TRBV9 and TRBJ2-5; TRBD2 aligns across 11 bases. V gave up 3 bases and J gave up 2 bases; unmatched junction bases: 6. The germline CDR1 and CDR2 sequences are SGDLS and YYNGEE. The CDR3 covers 16 residues. CDR3 residues: CASSADSGGGQETQYF. The CDR3 DNA reads as TGTGCCAGCAGCGCCGATAGCGGGGGGGGTCAAGAGACCCAGTACTTC.

This clonotype was picked up many times. The V gene is TRBV11-2, the J gene TRBJ1-2; no definite D call. V was shortened by 5 bases and J by 3 bases, with 10 bases between the two germline ends. The CDR3 is 13 residues long. Germline V lookup: CDR1 SGHAT, CDR2 FQNNGV. DNA for the CDR3: TGTGCCAGCAGCCCCCCAAGCCACTATGGCTACACCTTC. It codes for CASSPPSHYGYTF.

The gene calls are TRBV7-6 and TRBJ2-7, with TRBD2 matching over 7 bases. CDR3 length: 14 residues. V lost 2 bases and J lost 5; bases outside the gene matches: 6. Germline loops: CDR1 SGHVS, CDR2 FNYEAQ. The CDR3 loop is CASSLKGGINEQYF. In nucleotides, the CDR3 is TGTGCCAGCAGCTTAAAGGGAGGGATCAACGAGCAGTACTTC.

This sequence joins TRBV6-1 and TRBJ2-2; no clear D. This CDR3 has 17 residues. Per germline, CDR1 MNHNS and CDR2 SASEGT. Trimming cost V 0 bases and J 0 bases, with 11 bases left between them. The CDR3 coding sequence is TGTGCCAGCAGTGAAGCCCGGTGGGGTTCGAACACCGGGGAGCTGTTTTTT. The encoded protein is CASSEARWGSNTGELFF.

J is TRBJ1-3 and V is TRBV15; 7 nucleotides align to TRBD1. The CDR3 is made up of 16 amino acids. Per germline, CDR1 LNHNV and CDR2 YYDKDF (reference sequence). J lost 0 bases, V lost 2 bases, and 4 bases had no gene match. The DNA of the CDR3 is TGTGCCACCAGCAGATTGGGACAGCTCTCTGGAAACACCATATATTTT. Translating it yields CATSRLGQLSGNTIYF.